This TCR beta chain emerged from a study of T-cell memory formation after mild COVID-19. Findings and caveats of the study: Clones contracting across day 15 to 85 had a balanced CD4/CD8 profile; later expanding clones leaned CD4+.

Amplification by 5'RACE using constant-segment primers produced TCR alpha and TCR beta cDNA libraries that carried sample barcodes and UMIs. A single record per CDR3 protein comes from TCRdb applying MiXCR to the 5' RACE reads. Of 150,000 to 200,000 distinct CDR3 sequences listed, 9.5% to 13% were seen once; the top ten hold roughly 3.8%. CDR1 LGHNA and CDR2 YSLEER come from the germline V gene. Trimming left V 0 bases short and J 0 bases short, with 7 bases between. This CDR3 is 15 amino acids long. Concerning this clonotype: Antigen specificity is unknown. It may be a read error: a sequence one base away is much more abundant.

The chain joins TRBV4-3 to TRBJ2-3; D call uncertain. This TCR came from a man in his late teens or twenties who had mild COVID-19 (a few samples of this study predate the infection). Cell type and time point are not known. The material sequenced was PBMCs or a T cell subset sorted from them (not recorded which). The CDR3 loop is CASSQDVNSTDTQYF. CDR3 coding DNA: TGCGCCAGCAGCCAAGATGTCAATAGCACAGATACGCAGTATTTT.